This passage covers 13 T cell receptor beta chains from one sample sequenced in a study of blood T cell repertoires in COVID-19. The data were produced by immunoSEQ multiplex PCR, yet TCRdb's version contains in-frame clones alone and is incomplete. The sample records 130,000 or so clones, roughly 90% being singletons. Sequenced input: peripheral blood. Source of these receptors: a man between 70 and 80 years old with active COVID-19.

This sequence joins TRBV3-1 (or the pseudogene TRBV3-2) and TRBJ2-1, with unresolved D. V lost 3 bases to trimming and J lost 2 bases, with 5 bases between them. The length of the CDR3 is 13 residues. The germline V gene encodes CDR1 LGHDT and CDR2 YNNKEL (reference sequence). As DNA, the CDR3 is TGTGCCAGCAGCCAGTCTACCTACAATGAGCAGTTCTTC. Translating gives CASSQSTYNEQFF.

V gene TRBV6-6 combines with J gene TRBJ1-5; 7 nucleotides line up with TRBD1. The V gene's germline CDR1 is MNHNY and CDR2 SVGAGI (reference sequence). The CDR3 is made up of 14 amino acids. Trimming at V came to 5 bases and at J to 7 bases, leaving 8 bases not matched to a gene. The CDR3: CASSKTGQLQPQHF. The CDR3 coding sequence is TGTGCCAGCAGTAAGACAGGGCAGTTACAGCCCCAGCATTTT.

CDR3 loop: CATSREQGTYEQYF. The CDR3 DNA is TGTGCCACCAGCAGAGAACAGGGCACCTACGAGCAGTACTTC. This chain connects TRBV15 to TRBJ2-7; maybe TRBD1 (6 bases). The CDR3 is made up of 14 amino acids. Germline CDR1 LNHNV, CDR2 YYDKDF (reference sequence). The germline V and J ends were trimmed by 0 bases and 2 bases, with 8 bases remaining between them.

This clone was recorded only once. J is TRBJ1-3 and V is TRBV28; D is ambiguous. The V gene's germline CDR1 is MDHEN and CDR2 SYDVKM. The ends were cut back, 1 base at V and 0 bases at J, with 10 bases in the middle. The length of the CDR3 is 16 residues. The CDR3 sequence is CASSLLHPNSGNTIYF. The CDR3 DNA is TGTGCCAGCAGTTTATTACATCCGAACTCTGGAAACACCATATATTTT.

CDR3 sequence reads: CASSERGTISIQYF. The CDR3 DNA is TGTGCCAGCAGTGAAAGGGGGACTATAAGCATTCAGTACTTC. The chain uses TRBV2 and TRBJ2-4; weak D call: TRBD2 (7 bases). The V and J ends lost 2 bases and 9 bases respectively, with 14 bases between them. This CDR3 region has 14 residues. Germline V gives CDR1 SNHLY, CDR2 FYNNEI.

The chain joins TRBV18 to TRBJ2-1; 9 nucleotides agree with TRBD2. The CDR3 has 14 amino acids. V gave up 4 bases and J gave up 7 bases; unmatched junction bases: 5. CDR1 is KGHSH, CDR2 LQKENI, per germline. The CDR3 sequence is CASSRGRGWNEQFF. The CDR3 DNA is TGTGCCAGCTCACGCGGGAGGGGGTGGAATGAGCAGTTCTTC.

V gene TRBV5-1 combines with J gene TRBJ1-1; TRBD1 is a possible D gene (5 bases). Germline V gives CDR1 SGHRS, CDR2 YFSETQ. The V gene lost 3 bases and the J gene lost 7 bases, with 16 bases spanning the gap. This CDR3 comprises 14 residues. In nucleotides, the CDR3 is TGCGCCAGCAGCTCAAAACAGGTTGAAAATGAAGCTTTCTTT. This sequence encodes CASSSKQVENEAFF.

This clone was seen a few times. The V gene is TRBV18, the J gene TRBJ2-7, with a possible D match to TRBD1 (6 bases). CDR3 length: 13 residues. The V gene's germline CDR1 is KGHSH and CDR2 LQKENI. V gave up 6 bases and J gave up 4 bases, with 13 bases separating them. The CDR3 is CASSPGTPYEQYF. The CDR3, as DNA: TGTGCCAGCTCTCCGGGGACACCTTACGAGCAGTACTTC.

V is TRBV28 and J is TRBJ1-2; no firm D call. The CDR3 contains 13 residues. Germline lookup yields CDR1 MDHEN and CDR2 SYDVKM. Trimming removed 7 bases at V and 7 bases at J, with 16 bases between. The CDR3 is CASTVRRGSGYTF. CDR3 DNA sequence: TGTGCCAGCACCGTGAGACGGGGAAGTGGCTACACCTTC.

The CDR3 DNA reads as TGTGCCAGCAGTGACCCCGGGTCTTCCAACTCCTACGAGCAGTACTTC. It yields the protein CASSDPGSSNSYEQYF. The V call is TRBV25-1, the J call TRBJ2-7; D unclear. The CDR3 is made up of 16 amino acids. Trimming took off 3 bases at V and 0 bases at J, with 15 bases between the two ends. Germline CDR1 MGHDK, CDR2 SYGVNS.

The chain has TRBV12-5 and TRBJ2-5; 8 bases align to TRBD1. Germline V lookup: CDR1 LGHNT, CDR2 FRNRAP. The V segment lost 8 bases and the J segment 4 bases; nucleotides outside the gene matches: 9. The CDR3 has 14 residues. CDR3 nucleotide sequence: TGTGCTAGTTCAGCCAGGGGGCTTGGAGAGACCCAGTACTTC. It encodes CASSARGLGETQYF.

The CDR3 DNA sequence: TGTGCCAGCAGCCATAGCGGAGTGAGCTCCTACGAGCAGTACTTC. Its translation: CASSHSGVSSYEQYF. The chain uses TRBV7-9 and TRBJ2-7; possibly TRBD2 for D (6 bases). With 5 bases removed from V and 0 bases from J, the gap between germline ends came to 14 bases. Germline CDR1 and CDR2: SEHNR and FQNEAQ (reference sequence). The length of the CDR3 is 15 residues.

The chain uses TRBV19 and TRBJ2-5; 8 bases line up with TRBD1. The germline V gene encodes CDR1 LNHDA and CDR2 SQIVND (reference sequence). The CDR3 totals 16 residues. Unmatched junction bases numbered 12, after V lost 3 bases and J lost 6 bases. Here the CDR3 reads CASSIGVQGATKTQYF. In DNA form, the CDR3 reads TGTGCCAGTAGTATTGGGGTCCAGGGGGCGACGAAGACCCAGTACTTC.